A single sample is the source of the 17 T cell receptor beta chains below, sequenced in a study of control samples from healthy donors and cancer patients. Produced via immunoSEQ multiplex PCR; TCRdb's table is partial and in-frame only. The sample includes about 220,000 clones, roughly 94% of them seen just once. Sequenced: blood. The receptors shown here come from a man in his forties or fifties in good health.

The J gene is TRBJ2-2, the V gene TRBV10-2; D could derive from TRBD1 or TRBD2 (5 bases each). Germline assignment: CDR1 WSHSY and CDR2 SAAADI. Trimming left V 7 bases short and J 4 bases short, with 19 bases between. The CDR3 extends over 16 amino acids. The DNA of the CDR3 is TGCGCCAGCACTCACCCCGGGACGGGGATCACCGGGGAGCTGTTTTTT. Protein product: CASTHPGTGITGELFF.

With respect to this clone: This CDR3 fails to terminate in the conserved phenylalanine or tryptophan, so it likely reflects a read error. The gene calls are TRBV6-5 and TRBJ2-7; TRBD1 matches at 9 bases. The CDR3 totals 14 residues. From germline, CDR1 is MNHEY and CDR2 SVGAGI. V was clipped by 7 bases and J by 9 bases; unmatched bases: 13. CDR3 nucleotides: TGTGCCAGCACCATCCGGGACAGGGTTTTCGCGCAGTACGGC. Protein product: CASTIRDRVFAQYG.

The chain joins TRBV11-3 to TRBJ2-3; unclear D gene. Deletions cut 5 bases from V and 3 bases from J, with 9 bases between. Germline loops: CDR1 SGHNT, CDR2 YENEEA. The CDR3 loop spans 13 amino acids. Here the CDR3 reads CASSTRLTDTQYF. The CDR3 coding sequence is TGTGCCAGCAGCACTCGACTTACAGATACGCAGTATTTT. Supplemented by reference TRBV11-3 and TRBJ2-3, the full variable domain reads EAGVVQSPRYKIIEKKQPVAFWCNPISGHNTLYWYLQNLGQGPELLIRYENEEAVDDSQLPKDRFSAERLKGVDSTLKIQPAELGDSAVYLCASSTRLTDTQYFGPGTRLTVL.

The chain joins TRBV7-3 to TRBJ2-3, with D tentatively TRBD2 (6 bases). This CDR3 is 16 amino acids long. CDR1 and CDR2 (germline): SGHTA, FQGTGA. V gave up 2 bases and J gave up 0 bases, with 12 bases separating them. In nucleotides, the CDR3 is TGTGCCAGCAGCTTAGGATTGACTAGAAGCACAGATACGCAGTATTTT. Translating gives CASSLGLTRSTDTQYF. Drawing the rest from reference TRBV7-3 and TRBJ2-3, the complete variable domain is GAGVSQTPSNKVTEKGKYVELRCDPISGHTALYWYRQSLGQGPEFLIYFQGTGAADDSGLPNDRFFAVRPEGSVSTLKIQRTERGDSAVYLCASSLGLTRSTDTQYFGPGTRLTVL.

CDR3 residues: CASSITGQGLGKLFF. In nucleotides, the CDR3 is TGTGCCAGTAGTATAACTGGACAGGGGCTTGGAAAACTGTTTTTT. This chain joins TRBV19 and TRBJ1-4, with 9 bases identical to TRBD1. Germline values: CDR1 LNHDA, CDR2 SQIVND (reference sequence). V gave up 2 bases and J gave up 10 bases; unmatched junction bases: 8. This CDR3 spans 15 amino acids.

The genes are TRBV6-1 and TRBJ1-6; D unclear. CDR3 length: 15 residues. Germline V gene lookup returns CDR1 MNHNS and CDR2 SASEGT. The V and J ends lost 2 bases and 6 bases respectively, with 11 bases between them. The CDR3 loop is CASSEYYSVNSPLHF. CDR3 DNA: TGTGCCAGCAGTGAATACTATTCAGTTAATTCACCCCTCCACTTT.

This clone was counted a single time. This CDR3 is CASSEATPYIQYF. The CDR3 bases are TGTGCCAGCAGTGAGGCCACCCCATACATTCAGTACTTC. This rearrangement joins TRBV2 to TRBJ2-4; D unclear. The CDR3 is 13 residues long. V lost 3 bases, J lost 8 bases, and 11 bases lay in between. Germline lookup yields CDR1 SNHLY and CDR2 FYNNEI.

The chain employs TRBV4-3 and TRBJ1-6, with 8 bases matching TRBD1. The V segment lost 5 bases and the J segment 7 bases; nucleotides outside the gene matches: 7. CDR3 size: 15 residues. CDR1 and CDR2 (germline): LGHNA, YSLEER. The chain's CDR3 is CASSWEPGGNSPLHF. The CDR3 nucleotides read TGCGCCAGCAGCTGGGAGCCAGGGGGCAATTCACCCCTCCACTTT.

V gene TRBV2 combines with J gene TRBJ1-5, with D maybe TRBD1 (6 bases). The CDR3 contains 16 residues. Germline V gene sequence: CDR1 SNHLY, CDR2 FYNNEI. Trimming left V 4 bases short and J 0 bases short, with 13 bases between. The CDR3 reads CASSGVGGGSNQPQHF. CDR3 bases: TGTGCCAGCAGTGGGGTAGGGGGGGGTAGCAATCAGCCCCAGCATTTT. The variable domain in full, completed from reference TRBV2 and TRBJ1-5, reads EPEVTQTPSHQVTQMGQEVILRCVPISNHLYFYWYRQILGQKVEFLVSFYNNEISEKSEIFDDQFSVERPDGSNFTLKIRSTKLEDSAMYFCASSGVGGGSNQPQHFGDGTRLSIL.

The chain combines TRBV5-1 with TRBJ2-5; weak D call: TRBD1 (5 bases). Germline loops: CDR1 SGHRS, CDR2 YFSETQ. V was shortened by 2 bases and J by 0 bases, with 8 bases between the two germline ends. This CDR3 comprises 14 residues. CDR3 DNA sequence: TGCGCCAGCAGCTTAATGACAGACCAAGAGACCCAGTACTTC. It specifies CASSLMTDQETQYF.

This rearrangement joins TRBV3-1 (or the pseudogene TRBV3-2) to TRBJ1-1; weak D call: TRBD1 (5 bases). This CDR3 comprises 13 residues. Per the germline V gene, CDR1 is LGHDT and CDR2 is YNNKEL (reference sequence). V dropped 2 bases and J dropped 11 bases, with 15 bases sitting between them. CDR3 loop: CASSQTGENAAFF. The CDR3 DNA reads TGTGCCAGCAGCCAAACGGGGGAAAACGCGGCTTTCTTT.

The chain recombines TRBV6-5 with TRBJ1-1; D might be TRBD1 (5 bases). With 7 bases removed from V and 0 bases from J, the gap between germline ends came to 15 bases. The CDR3 extends over 15 amino acids. Germline V gene data show CDR1 as MNHEY and CDR2 as SVGAGI. CDR3 residues: CASTPGNSMNTEAFF. CDR3 nucleotide sequence: TGTGCCAGCACCCCAGGGAACAGTATGAACACTGAAGCTTTCTTT.

The V call is TRBV3-1 (or the pseudogene TRBV3-2), the J call TRBJ1-3, with D possibly being TRBD1 (6 bases). CDR1 and CDR2 from the germline V gene are LGHDT and YNNKEL (reference sequence). V gave up 1 base and J gave up 7 bases, with 8 bases separating them. The CDR3 runs to 13 residues. CDR3 sequence: CASSQAQGNTIYF. CDR3 DNA sequence: TGTGCCAGCAGCCAAGCCCAGGGGAACACCATATATTTT.

This clone has only one observation. The chain recombines TRBV6-5 with TRBJ1-1; D unresolved. The V end lost 2 bases, the J end lost 1 base, and 14 bases lay between the germline ends. CDR3 size: 16 residues. Per germline, CDR1 MNHEY and CDR2 SVGAGI. This chain's CDR3 is CASSYLRDIENTEAFF. Here the CDR3 DNA reads TGTGCCAGCAGTTACCTCCGGGATATAGAGAACACTGAAGCTTTCTTT.

This chain uses TRBV5-1 with TRBJ1-1; 7 positions match TRBD1. Germline V gives CDR1 SGHRS, CDR2 YFSETQ. Unmatched junction bases numbered 13, after V lost 2 bases and J lost 12 bases. CDR3 length: 14 residues. CDR3 sequence: CASSLEPKGQQTFF. CDR3 coding DNA: TGCGCCAGCAGCTTAGAACCTAAGGGACAGCAAACTTTCTTT.

The J gene is TRBJ1-5, the V gene TRBV6-2 or TRBV6-3; D remains unclear. V was clipped by 5 bases and J by 2 bases, with 13 bases between them. Germline V gene sequence: CDR1 MNHEY, CDR2 SVGEGT. The CDR3 loop spans 15 amino acids. CDR3: CASSLTSTGNQPQHF. Here the CDR3 DNA reads TGTGCCAGCAGTCTGACCTCGACGGGCAATCAGCCCCAGCATTTT.

This clone was counted between two and nine times. The chain uses TRBV28 and TRBJ1-5; D possibly corresponds to TRBD1 (5 bases). The CDR3 contains 18 residues. Deletions cut 8 bases from V and 5 bases from J, with 28 bases between. CDR1 is MDHEN and CDR2 is SYDVKM in the germline V gene. CDR3 protein: CASGPHPTMGQVDQPQHF. The CDR3 nucleotides are TGTGCCAGCGGACCTCACCCCACTATGGGGCAGGTGGATCAGCCCCAGCATTTT.